What follows is one TCR beta chain and its context. Some clones are missing from TCRdb's copy, which holds only in-frame ones; the method was immunoSEQ multiplex PCR. The sample includes roughly 35,000 clones, about 86% of them seen just once. Peripheral blood came from all dose cohorts at three timepoints. The sample originates from a study of OX40 agonist ivuxolimab in advanced cancers. Trimming removed 9 bases from V and 4 bases from J; junction bases left unmatched: 10. The length of the CDR3 is 14 residues. CDR1 and CDR2 (germline): LNHDA, SQIVND (reference sequence). The clonotype was recovered from an adult with an advanced solid tumor such as melanoma, head and neck, liver or kidney cancer. The J gene is TRBJ2-5, the V gene TRBV19; 8 bases are a match to TRBD2. The sample consisted of CD4+ or CD8+ T cells sorted from blood, taken in a trial of the OX40 agonist ivuxolimab. CDR3: CASRTSLGSETQYF. CDR3 in DNA: TGTGCCAGCCGGACTAGCTTGGGGTCAGAGACCCAGTACTTC.